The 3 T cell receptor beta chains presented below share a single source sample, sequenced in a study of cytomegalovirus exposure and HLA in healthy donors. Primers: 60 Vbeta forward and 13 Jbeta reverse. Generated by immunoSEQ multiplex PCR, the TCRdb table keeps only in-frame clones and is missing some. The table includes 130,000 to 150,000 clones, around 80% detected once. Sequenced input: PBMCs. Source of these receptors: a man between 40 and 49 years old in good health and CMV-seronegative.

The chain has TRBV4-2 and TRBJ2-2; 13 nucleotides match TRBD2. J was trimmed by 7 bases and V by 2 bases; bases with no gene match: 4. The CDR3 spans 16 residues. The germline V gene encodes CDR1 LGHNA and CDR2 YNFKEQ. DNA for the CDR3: TGTGCCAGCAGCCAAACTAGCGGGGGGGCCGGCGGGGAGCTGTTTTTT. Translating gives CASSQTSGGAGGELFF.

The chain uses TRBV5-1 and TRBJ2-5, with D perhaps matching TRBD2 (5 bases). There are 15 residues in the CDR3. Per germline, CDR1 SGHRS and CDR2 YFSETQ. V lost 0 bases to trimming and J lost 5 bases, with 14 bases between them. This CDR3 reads CASSLEGLPIETQYF. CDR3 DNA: TGCGCCAGCAGCTTGGAAGGACTCCCGATCGAGACCCAGTACTTC. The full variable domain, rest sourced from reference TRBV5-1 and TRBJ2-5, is KAGVTQTPRYLIKTRGQQVTLSCSPISGHRSVSWYQQTPGQGLQFLFEYFSETQRNKGNFPGRFSGRQFSNSRSEMNVSTLELGDSALYLCASSLEGLPIETQYFGPGTRLLVL.

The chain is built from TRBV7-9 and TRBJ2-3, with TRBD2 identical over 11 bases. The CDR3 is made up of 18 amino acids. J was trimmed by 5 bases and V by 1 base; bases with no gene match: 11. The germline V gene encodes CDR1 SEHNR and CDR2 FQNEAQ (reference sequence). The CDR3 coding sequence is TGTGCCAGCAGCTTAGAGTTGAGTAGCGGGGGGGCTGTAGATACGCAGTATTTT. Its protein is CASSLELSSGGAVDTQYF.